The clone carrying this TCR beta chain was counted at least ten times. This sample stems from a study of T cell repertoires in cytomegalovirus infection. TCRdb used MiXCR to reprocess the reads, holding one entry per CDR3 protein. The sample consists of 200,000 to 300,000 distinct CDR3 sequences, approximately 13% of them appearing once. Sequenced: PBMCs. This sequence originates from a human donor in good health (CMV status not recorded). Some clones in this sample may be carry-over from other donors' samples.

The CDR3 loop is CASSLEGLPETDTQYF. The CDR3, as DNA: TGTGCCAGCAGCTTAGAGGGACTACCGGAAACAGATACGCAGTATTTT. This chain connects TRBV7-3 to TRBJ2-3, with TRBD2 identical over 7 bases. The CDR3 consists of 16 residues. The V gene end was trimmed by 2 bases and the J gene end by 3 bases; junction bases not matched to a gene: 8. Germline assignment: CDR1 SGHTA and CDR2 FQGTGA.